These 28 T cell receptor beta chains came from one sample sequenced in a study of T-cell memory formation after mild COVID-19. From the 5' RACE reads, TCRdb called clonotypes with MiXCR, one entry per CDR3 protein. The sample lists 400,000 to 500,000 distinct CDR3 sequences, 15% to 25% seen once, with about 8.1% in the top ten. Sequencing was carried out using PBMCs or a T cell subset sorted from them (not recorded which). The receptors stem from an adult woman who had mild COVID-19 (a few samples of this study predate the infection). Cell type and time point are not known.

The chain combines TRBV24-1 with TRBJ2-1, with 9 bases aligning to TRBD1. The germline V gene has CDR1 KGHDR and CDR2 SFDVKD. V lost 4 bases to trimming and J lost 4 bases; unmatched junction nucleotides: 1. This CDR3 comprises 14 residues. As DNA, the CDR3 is TGTGCCACCAGTGAAGGACAGGGGTACAATGAGCAGTTCTTC. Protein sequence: CATSEGQGYNEQFF.

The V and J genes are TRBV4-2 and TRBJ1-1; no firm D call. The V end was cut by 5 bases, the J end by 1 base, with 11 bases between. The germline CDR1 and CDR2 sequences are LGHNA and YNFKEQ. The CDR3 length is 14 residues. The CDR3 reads CASSKRVTNTEAFF. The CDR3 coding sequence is TGTGCCAGCAGCAAAAGGGTTACGAACACTGAAGCTTTCTTT.

For the CDR3, the DNA is TGCGCCAGCAGCCAAGGAAGACTAGCGCCGAACACCGGGGAGCTGTTTTTT. This sequence encodes CASSQGRLAPNTGELFF. V gene TRBV4-1 combines with J gene TRBJ2-2, with 8 bases that match TRBD2. The trim removed 1 base at V and 0 bases at J, leaving 4 bases unmatched. The CDR3 is 17 amino acids. From germline, CDR1 is MGHRA and CDR2 YSYEKL.

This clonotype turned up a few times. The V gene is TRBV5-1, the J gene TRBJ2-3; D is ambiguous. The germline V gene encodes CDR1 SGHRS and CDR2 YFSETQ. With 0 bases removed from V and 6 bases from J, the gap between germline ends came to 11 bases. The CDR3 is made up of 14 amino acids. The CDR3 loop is CASSLGPSVDTQYF. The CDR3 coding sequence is TGCGCCAGCAGCTTGGGTCCCAGCGTGGATACGCAGTATTTT.

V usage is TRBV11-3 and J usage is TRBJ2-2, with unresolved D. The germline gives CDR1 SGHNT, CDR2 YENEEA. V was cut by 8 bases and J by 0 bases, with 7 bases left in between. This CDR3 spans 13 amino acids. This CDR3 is CASDPSNTGELFF. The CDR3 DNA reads TGTGCCAGCGACCCATCGAACACCGGGGAGCTGTTTTTT.

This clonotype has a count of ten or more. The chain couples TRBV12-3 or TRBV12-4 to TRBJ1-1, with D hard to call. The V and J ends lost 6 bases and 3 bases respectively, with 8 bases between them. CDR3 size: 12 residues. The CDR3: CASRHGHTEAFF. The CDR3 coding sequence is TGTGCCAGCAGACACGGGCACACTGAAGCTTTCTTT.

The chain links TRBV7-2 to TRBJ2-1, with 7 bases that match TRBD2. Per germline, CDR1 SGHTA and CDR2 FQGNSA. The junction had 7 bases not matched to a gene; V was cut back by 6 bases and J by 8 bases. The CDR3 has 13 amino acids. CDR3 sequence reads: CASSRSGKDEQFF. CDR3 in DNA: TGTGCCAGCAGTAGGAGCGGGAAGGATGAGCAGTTCTTC.

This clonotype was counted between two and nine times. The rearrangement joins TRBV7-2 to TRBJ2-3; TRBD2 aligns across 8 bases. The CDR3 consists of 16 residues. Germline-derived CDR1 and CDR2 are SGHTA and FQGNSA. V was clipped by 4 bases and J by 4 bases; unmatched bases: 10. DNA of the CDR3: TGTGCCAGCAGCTCCCGGAGCGGGAGCGGGGCAGATACGCAGTATTTT. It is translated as CASSSRSGSGADTQYF.

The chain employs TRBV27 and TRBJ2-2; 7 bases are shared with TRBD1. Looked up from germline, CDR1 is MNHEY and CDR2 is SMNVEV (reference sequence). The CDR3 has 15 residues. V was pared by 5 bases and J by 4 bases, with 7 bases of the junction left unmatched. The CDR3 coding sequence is TGTGCCAGCAGTCCCCTGGCAGGGGGCACCGGGGAGCTGTTTTTT. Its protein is CASSPLAGGTGELFF.

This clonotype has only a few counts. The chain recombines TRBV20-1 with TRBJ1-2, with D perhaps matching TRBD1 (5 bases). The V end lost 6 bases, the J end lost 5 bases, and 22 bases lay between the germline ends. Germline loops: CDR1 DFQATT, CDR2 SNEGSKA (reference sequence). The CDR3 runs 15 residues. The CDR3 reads CSAPRDEGFRYGYTF. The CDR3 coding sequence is TGCAGTGCCCCCCGGGATGAGGGGTTTCGTTATGGCTACACCTTC.

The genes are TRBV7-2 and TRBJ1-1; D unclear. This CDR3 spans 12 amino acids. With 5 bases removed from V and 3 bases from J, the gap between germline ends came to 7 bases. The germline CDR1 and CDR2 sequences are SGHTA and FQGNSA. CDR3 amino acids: CASSDRYTEAFF. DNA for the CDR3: TGTGCCAGCAGCGACCGATACACTGAAGCTTTCTTT. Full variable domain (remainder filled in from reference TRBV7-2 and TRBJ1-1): GAGVSQSPSNKVTEKGKDVELRCDPISGHTALYWYRQSLGQGLEFLIYFQGNSAPDKSGLPSDRFSAERTGGSVSTLTIQRTQQEDSAVYLCASSDRYTEAFFGQGTRLTVV.

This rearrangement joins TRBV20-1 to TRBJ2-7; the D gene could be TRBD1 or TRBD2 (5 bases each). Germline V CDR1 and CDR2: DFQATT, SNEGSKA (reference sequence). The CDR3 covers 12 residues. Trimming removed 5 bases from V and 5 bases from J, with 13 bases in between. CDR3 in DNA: TGCAGTGCTGTTACGAGGGGAGACGAGCAGTACTTC. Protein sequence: CSAVTRGDEQYF.

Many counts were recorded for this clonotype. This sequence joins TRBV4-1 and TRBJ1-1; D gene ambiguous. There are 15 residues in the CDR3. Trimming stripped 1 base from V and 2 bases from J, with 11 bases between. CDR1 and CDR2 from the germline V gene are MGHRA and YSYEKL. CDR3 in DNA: TGCGCCAGCAGCCAAGGCCTCACGCGTAACACTGAAGCTTTCTTT. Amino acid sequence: CASSQGLTRNTEAFF.

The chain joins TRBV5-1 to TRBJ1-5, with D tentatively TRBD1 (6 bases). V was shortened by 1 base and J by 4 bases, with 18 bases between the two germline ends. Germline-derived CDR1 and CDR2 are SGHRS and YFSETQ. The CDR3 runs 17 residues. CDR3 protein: CASSLRGVAGVNQPQHF. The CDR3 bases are TGCGCCAGCAGCTTGCGGGGGGTGGCAGGGGTGAATCAGCCCCAGCATTTT.

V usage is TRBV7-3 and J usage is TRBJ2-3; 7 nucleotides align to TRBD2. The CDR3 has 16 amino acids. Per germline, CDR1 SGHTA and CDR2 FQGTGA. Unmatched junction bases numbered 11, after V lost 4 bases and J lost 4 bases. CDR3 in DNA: TGTGCCAGCAGCTCCCCGAGGGAGGGTTGGTCAGATACGCAGTATTTT. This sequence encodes CASSSPREGWSDTQYF.

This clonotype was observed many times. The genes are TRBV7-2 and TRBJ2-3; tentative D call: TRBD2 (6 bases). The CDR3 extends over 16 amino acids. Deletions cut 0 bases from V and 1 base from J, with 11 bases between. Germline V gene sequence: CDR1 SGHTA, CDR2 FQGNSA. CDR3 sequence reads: CASSLAVGGGTDTQYF. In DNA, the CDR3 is TGTGCCAGCAGCTTAGCGGTGGGAGGAGGCACAGATACGCAGTATTTT.

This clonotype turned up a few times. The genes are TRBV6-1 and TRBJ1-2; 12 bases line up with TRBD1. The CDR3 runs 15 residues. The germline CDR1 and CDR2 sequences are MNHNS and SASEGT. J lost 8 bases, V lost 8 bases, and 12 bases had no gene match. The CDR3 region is CASVTPGQGARGYTF. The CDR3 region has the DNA TGTGCCAGCGTTACTCCGGGACAGGGGGCAAGGGGCTACACCTTC.

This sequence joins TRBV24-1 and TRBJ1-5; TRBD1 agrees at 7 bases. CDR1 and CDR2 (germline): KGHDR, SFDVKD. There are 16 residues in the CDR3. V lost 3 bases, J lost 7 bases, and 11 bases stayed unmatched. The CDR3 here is CATSDPSGGADQPQHF. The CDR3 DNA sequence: TGTGCCACCAGTGATCCTTCAGGGGGGGCAGACCAGCCCCAGCATTTT.

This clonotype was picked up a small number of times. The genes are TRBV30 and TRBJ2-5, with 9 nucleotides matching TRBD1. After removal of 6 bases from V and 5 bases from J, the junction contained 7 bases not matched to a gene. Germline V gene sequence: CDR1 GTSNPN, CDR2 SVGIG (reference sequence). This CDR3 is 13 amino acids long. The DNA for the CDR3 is TGTGCCTGTGAAACAGGGGGCTCGGAGACCCAGTACTTC. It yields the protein CACETGGSETQYF.

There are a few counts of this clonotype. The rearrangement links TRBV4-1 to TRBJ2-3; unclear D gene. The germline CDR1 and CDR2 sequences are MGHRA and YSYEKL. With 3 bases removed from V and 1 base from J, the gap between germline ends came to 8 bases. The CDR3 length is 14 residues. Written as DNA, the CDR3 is TGCGCCAGCAGCCAGTGGCAGGGCACAGATACGCAGTATTTT. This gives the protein CASSQWQGTDTQYF.

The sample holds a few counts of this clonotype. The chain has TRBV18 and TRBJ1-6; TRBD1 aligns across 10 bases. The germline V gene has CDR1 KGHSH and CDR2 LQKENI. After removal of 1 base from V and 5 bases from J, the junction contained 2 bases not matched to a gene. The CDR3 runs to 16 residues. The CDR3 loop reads CASSPLGQGNNSPLHF. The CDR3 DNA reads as TGTGCCAGCTCACCACTGGGACAGGGGAATAATTCACCCCTCCACTTT.

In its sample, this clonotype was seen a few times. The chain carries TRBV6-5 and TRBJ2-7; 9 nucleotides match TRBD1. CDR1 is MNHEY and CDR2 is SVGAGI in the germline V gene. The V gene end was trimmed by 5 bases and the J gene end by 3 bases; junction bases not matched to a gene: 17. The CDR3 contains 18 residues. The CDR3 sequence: CASSRFWGEDRGNYEQYF. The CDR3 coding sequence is TGTGCCAGCAGTCGTTTTTGGGGCGAGGACAGGGGAAACTACGAGCAGTACTTC.

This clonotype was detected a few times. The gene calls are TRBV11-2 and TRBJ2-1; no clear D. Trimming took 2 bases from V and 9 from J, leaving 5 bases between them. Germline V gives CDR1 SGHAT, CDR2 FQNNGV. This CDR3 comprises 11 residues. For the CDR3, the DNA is TGTGCCAGCAGCTTAAAGAGTGAGCAGTTCTTC. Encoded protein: CASSLKSEQFF.

The CDR3 nucleotides are TGTGCCAGCTCACCAAGCGGACTAGCGGGGGGCCGGTCGGGCGATACGCAGTATTTT. Translation: CASSPSGLAGGRSGDTQYF. The genes are TRBV18 and TRBJ2-3; TRBD2 aligns across 14 bases. Germline V lookup: CDR1 KGHSH, CDR2 LQKENI. The length of the CDR3 is 19 residues. Trimming at V came to 2 bases and at J to 6 bases, leaving 13 bases not matched to a gene.

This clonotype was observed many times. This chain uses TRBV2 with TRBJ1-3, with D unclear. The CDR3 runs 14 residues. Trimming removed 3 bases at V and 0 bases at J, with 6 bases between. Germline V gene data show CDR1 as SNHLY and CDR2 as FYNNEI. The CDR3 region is CASSDQNSGNTIYF. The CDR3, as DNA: TGTGCCAGCAGTGATCAGAACTCTGGAAACACCATATATTTT.

The CDR3 bases are TGTGCCAGCAGCTTAGCACCGGGACAACTAGACTATGGCTACACCTTC. This gives the protein CASSLAPGQLDYGYTF. The chain couples TRBV7-2 to TRBJ1-2, with a possible D match to TRBD1 (6 bases). Looked up from germline, CDR1 is SGHTA and CDR2 is FQGNSA. The CDR3 covers 16 residues. The germline V and J ends were trimmed by 0 bases and 3 bases, with 14 bases remaining between them.

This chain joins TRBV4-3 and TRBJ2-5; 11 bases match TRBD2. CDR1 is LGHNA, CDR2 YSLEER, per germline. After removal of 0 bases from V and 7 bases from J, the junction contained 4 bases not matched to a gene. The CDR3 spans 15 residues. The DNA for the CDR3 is TGCGCCAGCAGCCAAGACTTAGCGGGGGGGGTGACCCAGTACTTC. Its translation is CASSQDLAGGVTQYF.

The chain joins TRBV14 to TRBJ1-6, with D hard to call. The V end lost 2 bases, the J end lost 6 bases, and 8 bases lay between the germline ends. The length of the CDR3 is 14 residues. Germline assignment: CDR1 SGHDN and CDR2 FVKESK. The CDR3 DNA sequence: TGTGCCAGCAGCCAAACCTACCGTAATTCACCCCTCCACTTT. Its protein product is CASSQTYRNSPLHF.